This T cell receptor beta chain is from a study of cytomegalovirus exposure and HLA in healthy donors. 13 Jbeta primers and 60 Vbeta primers were used for the PCR. Assay: immunoSEQ multiplex PCR; the TCRdb copy retains only in-frame clones and omits some. This repertoire shows 150,000 to 200,000 clones, 80% found once; its top ten account for under 0.75%. This CDR3 is 13 amino acids long. CDR1 is SGHDN, CDR2 FVKESK, per germline. Unmatched junction bases numbered 4, after V lost 0 bases and J lost 9 bases. The sequenced material came from PBMCs. The sequence derives from a boy younger than 18 in good health and CMV-seronegative. The rearrangement joins TRBV14 to TRBJ2-7; 8 bases agree with TRBD1. The CDR3 spells CASSQDRQGRQYF. CDR3 bases: TGTGCCAGCAGCCAAGATCGACAGGGGAGGCAGTACTTC.